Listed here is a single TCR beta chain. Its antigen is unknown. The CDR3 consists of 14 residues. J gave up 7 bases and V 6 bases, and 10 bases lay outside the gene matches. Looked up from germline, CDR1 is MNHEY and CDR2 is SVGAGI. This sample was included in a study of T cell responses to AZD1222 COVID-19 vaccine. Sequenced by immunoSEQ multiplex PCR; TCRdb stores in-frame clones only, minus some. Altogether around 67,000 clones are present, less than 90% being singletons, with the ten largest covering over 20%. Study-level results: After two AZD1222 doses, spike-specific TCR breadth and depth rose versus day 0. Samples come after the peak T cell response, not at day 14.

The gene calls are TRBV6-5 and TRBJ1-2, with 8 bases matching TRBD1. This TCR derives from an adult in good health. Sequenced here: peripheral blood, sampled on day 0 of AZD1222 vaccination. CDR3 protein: CASSRQGSFFGYTF. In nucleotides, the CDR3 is TGTGCCAGCAGCCGACAGGGGTCCTTTTTTGGCTACACCTTC.